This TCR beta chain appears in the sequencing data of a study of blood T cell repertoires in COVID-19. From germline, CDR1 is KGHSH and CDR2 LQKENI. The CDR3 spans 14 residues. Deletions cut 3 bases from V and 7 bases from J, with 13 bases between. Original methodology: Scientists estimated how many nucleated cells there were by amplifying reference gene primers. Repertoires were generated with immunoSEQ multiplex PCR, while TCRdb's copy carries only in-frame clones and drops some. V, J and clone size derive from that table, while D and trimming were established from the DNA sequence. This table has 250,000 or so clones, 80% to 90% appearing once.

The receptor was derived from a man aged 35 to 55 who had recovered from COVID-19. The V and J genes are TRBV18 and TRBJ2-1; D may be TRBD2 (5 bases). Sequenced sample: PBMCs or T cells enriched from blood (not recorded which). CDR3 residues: CASSPKRRRNEQFF. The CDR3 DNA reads TGTGCCAGCTCACCGAAAAGGAGGAGGAATGAGCAGTTCTTC.